The present entry profiles one T cell receptor beta chain with its context. Its specificity is unknown. The CDR3 does not end in the conserved phenylalanine or tryptophan, so this is likely a read error. No DNA is shown, since the ends of the CDR3 on it are uncertain; the CDR3 is the one TCRdb lists. Each 20-30 mg portion of unsorted bulk tissue served as the source for co-extraction of RNA and DNA. Sampling targeted five separate regions of each tumor, which included the tumor centre. More than 80% viable tumor cells made up every tumor sample. Production of TCR beta cDNA used approximately 0.55 ug total RNA together with a constant-region primer. Employing slightly modified ARM-PCR, three nested multiplex PCR rounds were run, and these gave rise to the TCR beta libraries. Forward primers for TRBV1-TRBV30 and a C-beta reverse primer served the first two PCR rounds, at around 9 cycles each. TCRdb recomputed calls from the multiplex PCR reads with MiXCR, one row per CDR3 protein. The repertoire holds about 20,000 distinct CDR3 sequences, with roughly three quarters as singletons.

This specimen belongs to a study of tumor-infiltrating lymphocytes in primary liver carcinoma. Findings and caveats of the study: Tumors reached a significantly greater top-250-clone fraction than blood did (p = 0.039). Researchers found tumor-adjacent and tumor-blood pairs overlapped less than tumor region pairs.

The germline CDR1 and CDR2 sequences are SGHAT and FQDESV (reference sequence). The CDR3 extends over 14 residues, inclusive of both ends. This TCR was recovered from a woman in her twenties or thirties with primary liver carcinoma and hepatitis B virus infection. The chain couples TRBV11-1 to TRBJ1-1. The sequenced sample was liver tumor tissue from sampling region 4. The subset was: tumor region T4, right-lateral pole. This CDR3 reads CASSFGQGYTEAFS.